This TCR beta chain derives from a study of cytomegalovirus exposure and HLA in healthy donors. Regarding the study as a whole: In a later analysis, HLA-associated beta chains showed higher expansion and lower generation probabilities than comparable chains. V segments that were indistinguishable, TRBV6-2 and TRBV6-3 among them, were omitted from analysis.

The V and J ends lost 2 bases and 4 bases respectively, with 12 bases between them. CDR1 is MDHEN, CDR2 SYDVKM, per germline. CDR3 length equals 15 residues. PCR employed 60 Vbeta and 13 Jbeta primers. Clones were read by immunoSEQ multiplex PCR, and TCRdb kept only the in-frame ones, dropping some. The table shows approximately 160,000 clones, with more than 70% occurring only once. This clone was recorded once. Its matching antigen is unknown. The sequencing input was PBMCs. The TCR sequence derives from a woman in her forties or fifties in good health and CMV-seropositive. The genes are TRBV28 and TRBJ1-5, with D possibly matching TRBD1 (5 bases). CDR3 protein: CASSLAQGANQPQHF. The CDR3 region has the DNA TGTGCCAGCAGTTTAGCGCAGGGCGCTAATCAGCCCCAGCATTTT.